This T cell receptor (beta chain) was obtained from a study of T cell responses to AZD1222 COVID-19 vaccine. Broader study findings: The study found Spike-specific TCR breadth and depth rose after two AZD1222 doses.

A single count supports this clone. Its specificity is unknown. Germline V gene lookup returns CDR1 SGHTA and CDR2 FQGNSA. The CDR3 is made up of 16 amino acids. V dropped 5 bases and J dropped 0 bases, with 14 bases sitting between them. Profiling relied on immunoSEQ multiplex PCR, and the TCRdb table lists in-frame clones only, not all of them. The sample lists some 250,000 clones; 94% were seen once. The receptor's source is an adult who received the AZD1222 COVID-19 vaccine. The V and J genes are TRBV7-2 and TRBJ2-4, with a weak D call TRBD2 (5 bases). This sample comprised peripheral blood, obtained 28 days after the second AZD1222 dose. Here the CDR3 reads CASSLGLSLAKNIQYF. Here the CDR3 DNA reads TGTGCCAGCAGCCTAGGACTGAGCTTAGCCAAAAACATTCAGTACTTC.